This T cell receptor beta chain was sequenced during a study of blood T cell repertoires in COVID-19 (dated by TCRdb to 2018 to 2021). Study-wide context: Samples from collaborators originated in the United States, Italy and Spain and spanned both the acute and convalescent phases of COVID-19. A de-identified subject ID, COVID-19 status, age in years and sex were almost always included in the sample metadata. The material from the prospective study consisted of cDNA or gDNA derived from T cells, B-cell-depleted T cells, or PBMCs. The repertoires were released in a freely available public database intended as a resource for research on the immune response to SARS-CoV-2. Subjects who had been exposed to COVID-19, were actively infected with it, or had recovered from it provided the deeply sampled blood TCRbeta repertoires that made up the dataset. Where available, HLA class I and class II types were obtained from metadata supplied by the sample provider rather than from assay-based typing. The samples were drawn from the first 160 participants of the ongoing ImmuneRACE study and from 950 to 1,500 subjects provided by 6 global collaborators. Overall study results and their limits: The amount of clinical and demographic metadata varied by source and participant and was provided uncurated.

The CDR3 contains 17 residues, cysteine and phenylalanine counted. The only DNA kept is the CDR3, 51 bases in frame from the first base. TCRbeta CDR3 regions were amplified from genomic DNA by means of the immunoSEQ Assay, a bias-controlled multiplex PCR. As for the authors' bioinformatics: The number of nucleated cells in each sample was estimated by amplification of reference gene primers within the assay. To quantify the absolute abundance of each unique TCRbeta CDR3 rearrangement, sequence reads were collapsed and filtered. For each sample, productive Simpson clonality was calculated as the square root of Simpson's diversity index over productive rearrangements. Imported from immuneACCESS, the table was reduced by TCRdb to in-frame sequences with V and J called. These copies leave out some clones; in studies compared against another copy, an unresolved V gene accounts for under half, and the cause of the remainder is not known. V and J calls and clone size are those listed in that table; D and trimming were worked out from the DNA. The sample has tens of thousands of clones on record, 75% to 85% of them singletons. The ten largest clones take up 8.5% to 10% of the sample.

One collaborating source in Seattle enrolled patients during active infection and followed them longitudinally through the course of disease. Each collaborating institution followed its own protocols to collect whole blood in K2EDTA tubes. For TCRbeta analysis, collaborators shipped samples as frozen whole blood, isolated PBMCs, or DNA extracted from either of those sample types. As concerns this clone: It has no known antigen specificity. Within one base of it there is no much larger clone, and no base qualities were kept.

Material: peripheral blood. The source of this sequence is a man aged 50-60 years with COVID-19, enrolled during active disease. The receptor chain draws on TRBV21-1 and TRBJ2-3; TRBD2 reflects the table's D call only, with no check against the DNA. TRBV21-1 counts as a pseudogene. In nucleotide form, the sequence is TGTGCCAGCAGCAAATCTGGCGGGAGCGAAGGCACAGATACGCAGTATTTT. This encodes CASSKSGGSEGTDTQYF.